The rows below give T cell receptor beta chains drawn from one sample of a study of shared clonotypes between healthy human individuals. Generated by immunoSEQ multiplex PCR, the TCRdb table keeps only in-frame clones and is missing some. Among approximately 740,000 clones listed, about 74% were seen once. The sample was memory CD4+ T cells sorted from blood. Receptors originate from a woman aged 25 to 39 in good health. CDR3s include the opening cysteine and the closing phenylalanine or tryptophan. Each record gives: J gene, D gene, V gene, clone size, CDR3 DNA, CDR3 protein. D genes are given only for firm matches. The size of a clone is reported for some rows only, either as once, few or many, or as a class for expanded clones.

TRBJ1-5	-	TRBV6-1	-	TGTGCCAGCAGTGGGGGCAGAAATCAGCCCCAGCATTTT	CASSGGRNQPQHF
TRBJ2-7	-	TRBV27	-	TGTGCCAGCAGTTTACAGCACCCCCGCGAGGGTTTCGAGCAGTACTTC	CASSLQHPREGFEQYF
TRBJ2-4	-	TRBV11-3	-	TGTGCCAGCAGCACCCTAAGAGCCGCCAAAAACATTCAGTACTTC	CASSTLRAAKNIQYF
TRBJ2-1	-	TRBV27	-	TGTGCCAGCAGTTTATCTGGCAGCGGAGGGCGACAGTTCTTC	CASSLSGSGGRQFF
TRBJ2-5	-	TRBV11-2	-	TGTGCCAGCAGCTTAAAACGTAGTACTAGCCCCGGGGAGACCCAGTACTTC	CASSLKRSTSPGETQYF
TRBJ2-4	-	TRBV2	few	TGTGCCAGCGCCCGGGACCAGGGTTTGTACATTCAGTACTTC	CASARDQGLYIQYF
TRBJ2-3	-	TRBV6-5	-	TGTGCCAGCAGTTACGGGGGGACCCGAGCAGATACGCAGTATTTT	CASSYGGTRADTQYF
TRBJ2-7	TRBD2	TRBV7-2	-	TGTGCCAGCAGCCTACCGGGACTAGACGTACGTCAGTACTTC	CASSLPGLDVRQYF
TRBJ1-2	-	TRBV13	once	TGTGCCAGCAGCTTCGCAGGGCAAAGGGACTATGGCTACACCTTC	CASSFAGQRDYGYTF
TRBJ1-5	-	TRBV4-1	many	TGCGCCAGCAGCCAAGACCCCTCGAATCAGCCCCAGCATTTT	CASSQDPSNQPQHF
TRBJ1-5	-	TRBV18	-	TGTGCCAGCTCACCAAGAAGGCAGACTAATCAGCCCCAGCATTTT	CASSPRRQTNQPQHF
TRBJ1-1	-	TRBV7-9	-	TGTGCCAGCAGCCCACAGAACACTGAAGCTTTCTTT	CASSPQNTEAFF
TRBJ2-2	TRBD2	TRBV7-3	-	TGTGCCAGCAGCCCCTCGGGGGGATGGACCGGGGAGCTGTTTTTT	CASSPSGGWTGELFF
TRBJ1-3	-	TRBV28	once	TGTGCCAGCAGTTTACCCCCCGGAGGCACCATATATTTT	CASSLPPGGTIYF
TRBJ2-5	TRBD2	TRBV7-7	-	TGTGCCAGCAGCTTAGTATCTCTAGCGGGAGTGGAGACCCAGTACTTC	CASSLVSLAGVETQYF
TRBJ2-7	TRBD2	TRBV27	-	TGTGCCAGCAGTCCTCGGGCTAGCGGTCCCTACGAGCAGTACTTC	CASSPRASGPYEQYF
TRBJ2-7	TRBD2	TRBV6-1	once	TGTGCCAGCAGTGCAACCGGGACTAGCTACGAGCAGTACTTC	CASSATGTSYEQYF
TRBJ2-6	TRBD1	TRBV19	-	TGTGCCAGTTTTCGTGGGACAGGCTCCTCTGGGGCCAACGTCCTGACTTTC	CASFRGTGSSGANVLTF
TRBJ1-3	-	TRBV10-1	many	TGCGCCAGCAGTGAATCCCCGGGGGACTCTGGAAACACCATATATTTT	CASSESPGDSGNTIYF
TRBJ2-5	TRBD2	TRBV11-2	-	TGTGCCAGCAGCTTAGATCGGCTAGCGGGAGCGGAGACCCAGTACTTC	CASSLDRLAGAETQYF
TRBJ2-7	TRBD2	TRBV18	-	TGTGCCAGCTCACCACCGGTAGCGGGGGACTACGAGCAGTACTTC	CASSPPVAGDYEQYF
TRBJ2-5	TRBD1	TRBV19	-	TGTGCCAGTAGTGCCCTGACAGGGCGGGAGACCCAGTACTTC	CASSALTGRETQYF
TRBJ2-3	-	TRBV30	few	TGTGCCTGGAGTGTAAAGGGAGCAGATACGCAGTATTTT	CAWSVKGADTQYF
TRBJ2-7	-	TRBV7-2	-	TGTGCCAGCAGCTTAAAGGGGTACTACGAGCAGTACTTC	CASSLKGYYEQYF
TRBJ1-1	-	TRBV28	-	TGTGCCAGCAGTGGCCGGGCAGCTTTCTTT	CASSGRAAFF
TRBJ2-1	-	TRBV25-1	-	TGTGCCAGCAGTAACGGGACCAATGAGCAGTTCTTC	CASSNGTNEQFF
TRBJ2-5	-	TRBV7-2	-	TGTGCCAGCAGCTCTTCGGGGGAGAGCCTCTGGGAGACCCAGTACTTC	CASSSSGESLWETQYF
TRBJ1-5	-	TRBV2	-	TGTGCCAGCAGTGAAAGGGCGGGGAATCAGCCCCAGCATTTT	CASSERAGNQPQHF
TRBJ2-3	-	TRBV20-1	-	TGCAGTGCTCTCAGCACAGATACGCAGTATTTT	CSALSTDTQYF
TRBJ1-2	-	TRBV10-3	few	TGTGCCATCAGTGAGTCCTTGACGGACCCAAGAGGTGGCTACACCTTC	CAISESLTDPRGGYTF